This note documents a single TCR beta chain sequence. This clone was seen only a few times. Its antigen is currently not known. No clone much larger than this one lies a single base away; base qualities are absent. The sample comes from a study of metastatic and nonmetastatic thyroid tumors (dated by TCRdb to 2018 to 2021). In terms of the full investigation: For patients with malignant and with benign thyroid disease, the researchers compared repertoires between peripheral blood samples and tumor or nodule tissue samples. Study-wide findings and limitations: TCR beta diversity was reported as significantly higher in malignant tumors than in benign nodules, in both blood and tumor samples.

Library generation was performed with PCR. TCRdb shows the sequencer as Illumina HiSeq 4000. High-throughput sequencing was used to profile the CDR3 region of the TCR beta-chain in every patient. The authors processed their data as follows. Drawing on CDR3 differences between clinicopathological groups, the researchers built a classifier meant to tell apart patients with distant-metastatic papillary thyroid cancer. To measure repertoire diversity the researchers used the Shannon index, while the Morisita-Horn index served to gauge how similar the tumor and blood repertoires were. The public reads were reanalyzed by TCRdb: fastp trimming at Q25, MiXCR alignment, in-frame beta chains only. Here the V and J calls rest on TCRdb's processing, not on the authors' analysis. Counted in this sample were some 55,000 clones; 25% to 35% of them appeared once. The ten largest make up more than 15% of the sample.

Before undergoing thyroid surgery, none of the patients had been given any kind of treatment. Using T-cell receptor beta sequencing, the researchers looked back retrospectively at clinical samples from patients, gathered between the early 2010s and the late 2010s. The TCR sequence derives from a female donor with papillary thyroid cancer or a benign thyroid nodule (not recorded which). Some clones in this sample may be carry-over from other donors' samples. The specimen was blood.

The CDR3 reads as follows: CASSLGLAGIEQFF. The DNA reads TGTGCCAGCAGCTTAGGACTAGCGGGAATAGAGCAGTTCTTC. The rearrangement combines TRBV11-2 with TRBJ2-1, with 11 bases aligning to TRBD2. The CDR3 holds 14 amino acids from the cysteine to the phenylalanine. Left in the record is the CDR3 DNA by itself, 42 bases read in frame from the first base. The germline V gene sets CDR1 to SGHAT and CDR2 to FQNNGV. The germline V end is reduced by 1 base and the J end by 10 bases; junction bases left unmatched: 3. The full variable domain, with segments outside the CDR3 supplied by the reference TRBV11-2 and TRBJ2-1 proteins, appears as EAGVAQSPRYKIIEKRQSVAFWCNPISGHATLYWYQQILGQGPKLLIQFQNNGVVDDSQLPKDRFSAERLKGVDSTLKIQPAKLEDSAVYLCASSLGLAGIEQFFGPGTRLTVL.